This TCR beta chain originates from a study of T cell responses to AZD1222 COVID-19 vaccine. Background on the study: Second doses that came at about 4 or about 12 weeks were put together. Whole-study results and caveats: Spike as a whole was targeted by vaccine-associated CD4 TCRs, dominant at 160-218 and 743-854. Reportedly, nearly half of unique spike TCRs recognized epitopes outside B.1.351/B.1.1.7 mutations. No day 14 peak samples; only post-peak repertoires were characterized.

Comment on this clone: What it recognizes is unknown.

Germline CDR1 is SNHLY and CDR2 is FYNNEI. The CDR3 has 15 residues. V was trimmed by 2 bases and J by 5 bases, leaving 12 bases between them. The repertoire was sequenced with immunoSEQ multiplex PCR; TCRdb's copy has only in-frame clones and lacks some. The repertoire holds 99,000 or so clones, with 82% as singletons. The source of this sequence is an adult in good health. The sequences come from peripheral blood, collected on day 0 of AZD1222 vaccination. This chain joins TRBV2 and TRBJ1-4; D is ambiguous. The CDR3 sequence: CASSEWSTSNEKLFF. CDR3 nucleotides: TGTGCCAGCAGTGAATGGTCCACCTCGAATGAAAAACTGTTTTTT.